Listed here are 27 T cell receptor beta chains from one sample, sequenced in a study of regulatory T cells. Study-wide results and caveats: In CD3G-deficient patients, conventional CD4+ T cells were enriched for hydrophobic CDR3 residues at positions 6 and 7.

For these receptors, no antigen is known. The PCR used 52 TRBV and 13 TRBJ primers. This table comes from immunoSEQ multiplex PCR, and its TCRdb copy is limited to in-frame clones, with some not included. Of more than 25,000 clones in the sample, approximately 90% were seen once. The sample taken for sequencing was conventional CD4+ T cells sorted from blood. The origin of the receptors is a person between 18 and 35 years old with CD3G deficiency.

The V gene is TRBV7-9, the J gene TRBJ1-3; D is ambiguous. The CDR3 sequence is 17 residues long. Germline-derived CDR1 and CDR2 are SEHNR and FQNEAQ (reference sequence). V lost 5 bases to trimming and J lost 0 bases, with 17 bases between them. DNA of the CDR3: TGTGCCAGCAGCCCAACCCAGCCCACTATCTCTGGAAACACCATATATTTT. Its protein is CASSPTQPTISGNTIYF.

The genes are TRBV7-9 and TRBJ2-2, with TRBD2 matching 7 bases. V trimming: 5 bases; J trimming: 0 bases; junction bases outside the gene matches: 15. Germline lookup yields CDR1 SEHNR and CDR2 FQNEAQ (reference sequence). The CDR3 is made up of 19 amino acids. CDR3 sequence (DNA): TGTGCCAGCAGCGACACTAGCGTACTATTATACGCGAACACCGGGGAGCTGTTTTTT. Translation: CASSDTSVLLYANTGELFF. Full variable domain (missing parts from reference TRBV7-9 and TRBJ2-2): DTGVSQNPRHKITKRGQNVTFRCDPISEHNRLYWYRQTLGQGPEFLTYFQNEAQLEKSRLLSDRFSAERPKGSFSTLEIQRTEQGDSAMYLCASSDTSVLLYANTGELFFGEGSRLTVL.

CDR3 DNA sequence: TGTGCCAGCTGCGAGAGCTCTGGGGCCAACGTCCTGACTTTC. This encodes CASCESSGANVLTF. The chain joins TRBV6-6 to TRBJ2-6, with D uncertain. The V gene lost 8 bases and the J gene lost 0 bases, with 8 bases spanning the gap. Germline V CDR1 and CDR2: MNHNY, SVGAGI (reference sequence). CDR3 size: 14 residues.

The V and J genes are TRBV5-1 and TRBJ2-5; TRBD1 agrees at 8 bases. Germline V gene data show CDR1 as SGHRS and CDR2 as YFSETQ. The trim removed 2 bases at V and 4 bases at J, leaving 7 bases unmatched. This CDR3 contains 15 residues. CDR3 protein: CASSFTGGGGETQYF. The DNA of the CDR3 is TGCGCCAGCAGCTTTACAGGGGGAGGAGGAGAGACCCAGTACTTC.

This clone appeared a single time. The V gene is TRBV7-9, the J gene TRBJ1-2, with 10 bases fitting TRBD1. Germline trimming cut 5 bases from V and 6 bases from J; bases unmatched to any gene: 6. The CDR3 sequence is 14 residues long. Looked up from germline, CDR1 is SEHNR and CDR2 is FQNEAQ (reference sequence). The CDR3 here is CASSARDRGNGYTF. The CDR3 DNA reads as TGTGCCAGCAGCGCCCGGGACAGGGGAAATGGCTACACCTTC.

J is TRBJ1-1 and V is TRBV7-3; D gene unclear. CDR1 and CDR2 from the germline V gene are SGHTA and FQGTGA. V was trimmed by 5 bases and J by 0 bases, leaving 4 bases between them. This CDR3 contains 12 residues. CDR3 sequence reads: CASSPVNTEAFF. CDR3 sequence (DNA): TGTGCCAGCAGCCCAGTGAACACTGAAGCTTTCTTT.

This clone was detected once. V usage is TRBV7-9 and J usage is TRBJ1-6, with a possible D match to TRBD1 (5 bases). Trimming took off 1 base at V and 6 bases at J, with 10 bases between the two ends. From germline, CDR1 is SEHNR and CDR2 FQNEAQ (reference sequence). This CDR3 spans 15 amino acids. CDR3 DNA: TGTGCCAGCAGCTTAGAGGGGACGGCTAATTCACCCCTCCACTTT. Translated, it gives CASSLEGTANSPLHF. Full variable domain (outside the CDR3, taken from reference TRBV7-9 and TRBJ1-6): DTGVSQNPRHKITKRGQNVTFRCDPISEHNRLYWYRQTLGQGPEFLTYFQNEAQLEKSRLLSDRFSAERPKGSFSTLEIQRTEQGDSAMYLCASSLEGTANSPLHFGNGTRLTVT.

The J gene is TRBJ1-1, the V gene TRBV6-1, with D hard to call. This CDR3 spans 15 amino acids. V lost 3 bases and J 1 base, leaving 12 bases between the germline ends. Germline V gene sequence: CDR1 MNHNS, CDR2 SASEGT. This CDR3 reads CASSDSGPENTEAFF. CDR3 nucleotides: TGTGCCAGCAGTGACTCCGGACCGGAGAACACTGAAGCTTTCTTT.

The V call is TRBV7-8, the J call TRBJ2-2; unclear D gene. This CDR3 has 13 amino acids. CDR1 is SGHVS and CDR2 is FQNEAQ in the germline V gene. Trimming pared 5 bases from V and 6 bases from J, leaving 10 bases between. The CDR3 spells CASSHLGAGELFF. CDR3 nucleotide sequence: TGTGCCAGCAGCCACCTTGGCGCCGGGGAGCTGTTTTTT.

This chain links TRBV28 with TRBJ2-7; 11 nucleotides agree with TRBD2. Per the germline V gene, CDR1 is MDHEN and CDR2 is SYDVKM. CDR3 length: 15 residues. V lost 6 bases to trimming and J lost 4 bases; unmatched junction nucleotides: 8. CDR3 region: CASRLAGGRRYEQYF. The CDR3 DNA sequence: TGTGCCAGCAGGTTAGCGGGAGGGAGGAGATACGAGCAGTACTTC.

This chain uses TRBV20-1 with TRBJ2-1, with D unresolved. This CDR3 spans 11 amino acids. Germline assignment: CDR1 DFQATT and CDR2 SNEGSKA (reference sequence). The V end was cut by 5 bases, the J end by 6 bases, with 8 bases between. CDR3 residues: CSAPRGNEQFF. The CDR3 DNA reads as TGCAGTGCTCCTAGAGGCAATGAGCAGTTCTTC.

The chain employs TRBV28 and TRBJ1-1; D is unresolved. CDR1 and CDR2 (germline): MDHEN, SYDVKM. The V end was cut by 6 bases, the J end by 9 bases, with 14 bases between. The CDR3 has 12 residues. CDR3 protein: CASSLNRGQAFF. CDR3 DNA: TGTGCCAGCAGCTTAAACAGAGGGCAAGCTTTCTTT.

This chain joins TRBV28 and TRBJ1-1, with no clear D. This CDR3 has 15 residues. The germline V gene encodes CDR1 MDHEN and CDR2 SYDVKM. Trimming shortened V by 5 bases and J by 1 base, and 14 bases separated the two germline ends. This chain's CDR3 is CASSPPGLGNTEAFF. CDR3 bases: TGTGCCAGCAGTCCCCCCGGCCTTGGGAACACTGAAGCTTTCTTT. The variable domain in full, with the rest retrieved from reference TRBV28 and TRBJ1-1, is DVKVTQSSRYLVKRTGEKVFLECVQDMDHENMFWYRQDPGLGLRLIYFSYDVKMKEKGDIPEGYSVSREKKERFSLILESASTNQTSMYLCASSPPGLGNTEAFFGQGTRLTVV.

The V call is TRBV6-1, the J call TRBJ2-1; 13 bases are a match to TRBD2. V lost 6 bases, J lost 9 bases, and 8 bases stayed unmatched. The CDR3 consists of 15 residues. In germline, CDR1 is MNHNS, CDR2 SASEGT. The chain's CDR3 is CASSGLAGEGGEQFF. DNA of the CDR3: TGTGCCAGCAGCGGACTAGCGGGAGAGGGGGGTGAGCAGTTCTTC.

This clone was counted once. J is TRBJ1-1 and V is TRBV6-1; D is unresolved. This CDR3 comprises 15 residues. The V end lost 2 bases, the J end lost 1 base, and 11 bases lay between the germline ends. The germline V gene has CDR1 MNHNS and CDR2 SASEGT. The CDR3 region has the DNA TGTGCCAGCAGTGAACGGAATAAGGGGAACACTGAAGCTTTCTTT. It encodes CASSERNKGNTEAFF.

The genes are TRBV7-8 and TRBJ1-5; unclear D gene. Looked up from germline, CDR1 is SGHVS and CDR2 is FQNEAQ. The germline V and J ends were trimmed by 1 base and 5 bases, with 6 bases remaining between them. The CDR3 has 13 amino acids. CDR3 in amino acids: CASSLGRYQPQHF. In nucleotides, the CDR3 is TGTGCCAGCAGCTTAGGGCGGTATCAGCCCCAGCATTTT.

The J gene is TRBJ1-1, the V gene TRBV6-1; TRBD1 might be the D (5 bases). Trimming took off 3 bases at V and 6 bases at J, with 11 bases between the two ends. Germline V gene lookup returns CDR1 MNHNS and CDR2 SASEGT. This CDR3 comprises 13 residues. CDR3 protein: CASSDQGGAEAFF. The CDR3, as DNA: TGTGCCAGCAGTGACCAGGGAGGGGCTGAAGCTTTCTTT.

This sequence joins TRBV5-4 and TRBJ2-2; 9 nucleotides line up with TRBD1. J was trimmed by 1 base and V by 2 bases; bases with no gene match: 6. Germline lookup yields CDR1 SGHNT and CDR2 YYREEE (reference sequence). This CDR3 comprises 17 residues. This CDR3 reads CASSFPGQGLNTGELFF. The CDR3 coding sequence is TGTGCCAGCAGCTTTCCGGGACAGGGATTGAACACCGGGGAGCTGTTTTTT.

The chain uses TRBV5-1 and TRBJ2-1; 7 bases agree with TRBD2. Germline CDR1 SGHRS, CDR2 YFSETQ. V gave up 3 bases and J gave up 4 bases; unmatched junction bases: 7. The CDR3 runs to 15 residues. The CDR3 DNA reads as TGCGCCAGCAGCTCCTTAGCGGGTGTGTACAATGAGCAGTTCTTC. Amino acid sequence: CASSSLAGVYNEQFF.

This chain joins TRBV7-9 and TRBJ2-2; 10 bases agree with TRBD2. The CDR3 has 19 residues. The trim removed 4 bases at V and 0 bases at J, leaving 11 bases unmatched. The germline CDR1 and CDR2 sequences are SEHNR and FQNEAQ (reference sequence). The CDR3 nucleotides read TGTGCCAGCAGCTCCAGATTTGGTAGCGGGAGGCCGAACACCGGGGAGCTGTTTTTT. Its protein is CASSSRFGSGRPNTGELFF.

This clone was counted between two and nine times. This chain uses TRBV4-1 with TRBJ2-7; D is unclear. The CDR3 covers 14 residues. V was cut by 1 base and J by 10 bases, with 17 bases left in between. Germline V lookup: CDR1 MGHRA, CDR2 YSYEKL. Written as DNA, the CDR3 is TGCGCCAGCAGCCAAGGAAGGACCGGTCTTGGCCAGTACTTC. It is translated as CASSQGRTGLGQYF.

The CDR3 loop is CASSRRGGQTEAFF. CDR3 coding DNA: TGTGCCAGCTCCCGGCGGGGGGGGCAAACTGAAGCTTTCTTT. The rearrangement uses TRBV6-1 and TRBJ1-1; D is perhaps TRBD1 (6 bases). The CDR3 length is 14 residues. Trimming shortened V by 8 bases and J by 5 bases, and 18 bases separated the two germline ends. Per the germline V gene, CDR1 is MNHNS and CDR2 is SASEGT.

This chain connects TRBV28 to TRBJ2-2; TRBD1 might be the D (5 bases). V was shortened by 5 bases and J by 5 bases, with 18 bases between the two germline ends. This CDR3 spans 16 amino acids. Per the germline V gene, CDR1 is MDHEN and CDR2 is SYDVKM. The CDR3 spells CASSRPSNQGTGELFF. Written as DNA, the CDR3 is TGTGCCAGCAGTAGACCTAGTAACCAGGGAACCGGGGAGCTGTTTTTT.

This clone was found once. The gene calls are TRBV7-2 and TRBJ1-2; 7 bases match TRBD1. V gave up 6 bases and J gave up 8 bases; unmatched junction bases: 12. Per the germline V gene, CDR1 is SGHTA and CDR2 is FQGNSA. This CDR3 has 14 amino acids. CDR3 protein: CASSQQGGTRGYTF. DNA of the CDR3: TGTGCCAGCAGTCAGCAAGGGGGCACTCGAGGCTACACCTTC.

The CDR3 sequence: CASSLGRLAFNYGYTF. For the CDR3, the DNA is TGTGCCAGCAGCTTAGGCCGACTGGCCTTCAACTATGGCTACACCTTC. The genes are TRBV11-2 and TRBJ1-2; D is undetermined. The CDR3 consists of 16 residues. V gave up 1 base and J gave up 2 bases, with 14 bases separating them. CDR1 and CDR2 (germline): SGHAT, FQNNGV.

V is TRBV28 and J is TRBJ2-4; 8 nucleotides agree with TRBD1. Germline assignment: CDR1 MDHEN and CDR2 SYDVKM. The CDR3 is 17 amino acids. V gave up 4 bases and J gave up 0 bases; unmatched junction bases: 8. CDR3 sequence (DNA): TGTGCCAGCAGTTCCCGACAGGGGATTTTAGCCAAAAACATTCAGTACTTC. Encoded protein: CASSSRQGILAKNIQYF.

The chain joins TRBV21-1 to TRBJ1-2. TRBV21-1 is a documented pseudogene. The CDR3 totals 11 residues. The CDR3 nucleotides read TGTGCCAGCAGCGACCAAGACGGCTACACCTTC. It yields the protein CASSDQDGYTF.